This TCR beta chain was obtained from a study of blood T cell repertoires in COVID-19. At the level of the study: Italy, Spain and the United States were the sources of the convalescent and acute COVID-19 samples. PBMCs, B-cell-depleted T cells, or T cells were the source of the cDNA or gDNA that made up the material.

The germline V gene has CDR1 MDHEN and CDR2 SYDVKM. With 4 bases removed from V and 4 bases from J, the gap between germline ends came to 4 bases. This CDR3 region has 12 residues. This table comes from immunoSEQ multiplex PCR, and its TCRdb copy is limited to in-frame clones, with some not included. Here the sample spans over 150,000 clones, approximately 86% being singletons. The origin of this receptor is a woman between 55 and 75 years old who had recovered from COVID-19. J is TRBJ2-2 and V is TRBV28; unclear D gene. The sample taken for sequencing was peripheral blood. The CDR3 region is CASSSITGELFF. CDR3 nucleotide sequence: TGTGCCAGCAGTTCAATCACCGGGGAGCTGTTTTTT.